Listed here are 30 T cell receptor beta chains from one sample, sequenced in a study of blood T cell repertoires in COVID-19. The protocol was immunoSEQ multiplex PCR, while the TCRdb copy is restricted to in-frame clones and leaves out a portion. The sample yields 150,000 to 200,000 clones, about 86% seen once. Sequencing input: peripheral blood. These receptor sequences come from a woman aged 25 to 39 with active or convalescent COVID-19.

The J gene is TRBJ1-1, the V gene TRBV7-6; possibly TRBD1 for D (6 bases). V shed 5 bases and J shed 1 base, with 29 bases lying between them. Germline V gene sequence: CDR1 SGHVS, CDR2 FNYEAQ. The CDR3 loop spans 20 amino acids. The CDR3 reads CASSQGKVGQTNPSNTEAFF. The DNA for the CDR3 is TGTGCCAGCAGCCAAGGTAAAGTTGGACAGACCAACCCCTCGAACACTGAAGCTTTCTTT.

This clone was counted only a few times. This rearrangement joins TRBV2 to TRBJ1-4; 7 nucleotides line up with TRBD1. CDR1 SNHLY and CDR2 FYNNEI come from the germline V gene. V lost 5 bases, J lost 12 bases, and 12 bases stayed unmatched. The CDR3 is made up of 14 amino acids. As DNA, the CDR3 is TGTGCCAGCAGTCCGGGACAGCCGGGCCAGGAACTGTTTTTT. Translated: CASSPGQPGQELFF.

The chain combines TRBV10-1 with TRBJ2-3; a weak D match, TRBD1 (6 bases). The length of the CDR3 is 14 residues. V was shortened by 4 bases and J by 0 bases, with 8 bases between the two germline ends. Germline CDR1 is WNHNN and CDR2 is SYGVQD (reference sequence). CDR3 sequence reads: CASSGQDSTDTQYF. The CDR3 bases are TGCGCCAGCAGTGGACAGGACAGCACAGATACGCAGTATTTT.

J is TRBJ1-6 and V is TRBV7-9; 7 bases fit TRBD1. The ends lost 1 base at V and 7 bases at J; junction bases unmatched: 7. The CDR3 length is 16 residues. Germline CDR1 reads SEHNR; CDR2 reads FQNEAQ (reference sequence). DNA of the CDR3: TGTGCCAGCAGCTTAGGACAGGGAGCTTGGAATTCACCCCTCCACTTT. Amino acid sequence: CASSLGQGAWNSPLHF.

This clone came up once. The chain couples TRBV2 to TRBJ1-2, with TRBD1 identical over 9 bases. The germline V gene encodes CDR1 SNHLY and CDR2 FYNNEI. The V gene end was trimmed by 6 bases and the J gene end by 6 bases; junction bases not matched to a gene: 14. The CDR3 is made up of 16 amino acids. The CDR3: CASRRGQGTRRNGYTF. The CDR3, as DNA: TGTGCCAGCAGAAGAGGACAGGGGACAAGACGGAATGGCTACACCTTC. Full variable domain (missing parts from reference TRBV2 and TRBJ1-2): EPEVTQTPSHQVTQMGQEVILRCVPISNHLYFYWYRQILGQKVEFLVSFYNNEISEKSEIFDDQFSVERPDGSNFTLKIRSTKLEDSAMYFCASRRGQGTRRNGYTFGSGTRLTVV.

The chain employs TRBV28 and TRBJ2-7, with D unclear. The CDR3 runs 14 residues. V was cut by 6 bases and J by 7 bases, with 19 bases left in between. The V gene's germline CDR1 is MDHEN and CDR2 SYDVKM. The DNA of the CDR3 is TGTGCCAGCAGCCCTTCTAGAGGTTCTAGGGAGCAGTACTTC. Translation gives CASSPSRGSREQYF. The full variable domain, in which reference TRBV28 and TRBJ2-7 provide the parts outside the CDR3, is DVKVTQSSRYLVKRTGEKVFLECVQDMDHENMFWYRQDPGLGLRLIYFSYDVKMKEKGDIPEGYSVSREKKERFSLILESASTNQTSMYLCASSPSRGSREQYFGPGTRLTVT.

The J gene is TRBJ2-5, the V gene TRBV21-1; the table's D call of TRBD2 was not tested on the DNA. TRBV21-1 is listed as a pseudogene. This CDR3 has 14 amino acids. CDR3 protein: CASSRGRGLETQYF. The CDR3 DNA is TGTGCCAGCAGCCGAGGGAGGGGATTGGAGACCCAGTACTTC.

CDR3 loop: CASSQDRGSPLHF. The CDR3 nucleotides are TGTGCCAGCAGCCAAGATCGCGGCTCACCCCTCCACTTT. The rearrangement joins TRBV3-1 (or the pseudogene TRBV3-2) to TRBJ1-6; D ambiguous. This CDR3 has 13 amino acids. The V gene lost 0 bases and the J gene lost 10 bases, with 7 bases spanning the gap. Germline V gene data show CDR1 as LGHDT and CDR2 as YNNKEL (reference sequence).

The genes are TRBV18 and TRBJ1-6; 9 bases line up with TRBD1. V shed 1 base, J shed 1 base, and the junction held 2 bases outside the gene matches. CDR1 is KGHSH, CDR2 LQKENI, per germline. The length of the CDR3 is 17 residues. CDR3 sequence reads: CASSPLQGASYNSPLHF. CDR3 coding DNA: TGTGCCAGCTCACCACTACAGGGGGCGTCCTATAATTCACCCCTCCACTTT.

The chain is built from TRBV2 and TRBJ1-3; 9 positions agree with TRBD1. V was pared by 6 bases and J by 0 bases, with 3 bases of the junction left unmatched. Germline assignment: CDR1 SNHLY and CDR2 FYNNEI. The length of the CDR3 is 15 residues. Here the CDR3 reads CASRDRGFSGNTIYF. CDR3 bases: TGTGCCAGCAGGGACAGGGGCTTCTCTGGAAACACCATATATTTT.

CDR3 sequence reads: CASSEAQLAGARTQYF. The CDR3 coding sequence is TGTGCCAGCAGTGAAGCGCAACTAGCGGGGGCTCGGACCCAGTACTTC. V gene TRBV6-1 combines with J gene TRBJ2-5, with 11 bases that match TRBD2. Trimming at V came to 0 bases and at J to 7 bases, leaving 7 bases not matched to a gene. The CDR3 is 16 residues long. Germline-derived CDR1 and CDR2 are MNHNS and SASEGT.

DNA for the CDR3: TGCGCCAGCACGGCGGGGAGTGAAAAACTGTTTTTT. Protein sequence: CASTAGSEKLFF. The chain links TRBV10-2 to TRBJ1-4; D unresolved. V shed 7 bases and J shed 7 bases, with 10 bases lying between them. The CDR3 covers 12 residues. CDR1 WSHSY and CDR2 SAAADI come from the germline V gene.

CDR3 coding DNA: TGTGCCTGGAGTAAACTGGGACAGGGCCCGTCGAACACCGGGGAGCTGTTTTTT. It translates to CAWSKLGQGPSNTGELFF. The chain employs TRBV30 and TRBJ2-2, with TRBD1 identical over 9 bases. The germline CDR1 and CDR2 sequences are GTSNPN and SVGIG (reference sequence). The CDR3 totals 18 residues. V was clipped by 2 bases and J by 0 bases; unmatched bases: 10.

The rearrangement joins TRBV11-3 to TRBJ2-5; 10 bases fit TRBD1. CDR1 and CDR2 (germline): SGHNT, YENEEA. Germline trimming cut 3 bases from V and 2 bases from J; bases unmatched to any gene: 6. This CDR3 region has 16 residues. In DNA, the CDR3 is TGTGCCAGCAGCTTGAGAGGGACAGGGGTACAAGAGACCCAGTACTTC. Protein product: CASSLRGTGVQETQYF.

This clone appeared once. The chain joins TRBV9 to TRBJ1-2, with TRBD1 matching over 7 bases. Germline values: CDR1 SGDLS, CDR2 YYNGEE. The V gene end was trimmed by 1 base and the J gene end by 4 bases; junction bases not matched to a gene: 10. This CDR3 is 16 amino acids long. This CDR3 reads CASSVSPQGVGYGYTF. In DNA, the CDR3 is TGTGCCAGCAGCGTATCGCCTCAGGGGGTTGGCTATGGCTACACCTTC.

The genes are TRBV5-8 and TRBJ1-1; no clear D. The CDR3 runs 13 residues. The germline V gene encodes CDR1 SGHTS and CDR2 YDEGEE. V dropped 0 bases and J dropped 8 bases, with 11 bases sitting between them. CDR3 DNA: TGTGCCAGCAGCTTGGCTCCCGGCGGGGAAGCTTTCTTT. Encoded protein: CASSLAPGGEAFF.

CDR3 amino acids: CASRRGQGATTGELFF. The DNA for the CDR3 is TGTGCCAGCAGACGGGGACAGGGGGCCACCACCGGGGAGCTGTTTTTT. The chain joins TRBV7-9 to TRBJ2-2; 12 positions agree with TRBD1. The CDR3 runs to 16 residues. J lost 4 bases, V lost 6 bases, and 6 bases had no gene match. CDR1 and CDR2 (germline): SEHNR, FQNEAQ (reference sequence).

V gene TRBV28 combines with J gene TRBJ2-1, with TRBD1 matching over 8 bases. The CDR3 spans 18 residues. After removal of 5 bases from V and 0 bases from J, the junction contained 12 bases not matched to a gene. From germline, CDR1 is MDHEN and CDR2 SYDVKM. In nucleotides, the CDR3 is TGTGCCAGCAGTCCTAATTACTACAGGGGGTCCTCCTACAATGAGCAGTTCTTC. Its protein is CASSPNYYRGSSYNEQFF.

This clone was detected only a few times. The chain employs TRBV7-6 and TRBJ2-7; D unclear. Germline V gene data show CDR1 as SGHVS and CDR2 as FNYEAQ. Deletions cut 0 bases from V and 3 bases from J, with 6 bases between. The length of the CDR3 is 13 residues. The CDR3 protein is CASSLAPGYEQYF. CDR3 bases: TGTGCCAGCAGCTTAGCACCCGGCTACGAGCAGTACTTC.

The chain recombines TRBV14 with TRBJ1-1; D is uncertain. The germline CDR1 and CDR2 sequences are SGHDN and FVKESK. The CDR3 runs 15 residues. V lost 0 bases, J lost 8 bases, and 16 bases lay in between. CDR3 DNA: TGTGCCAGCAGCCAAGAGAAGTTCGGCGGTTTAGAAGCTTTCTTT. Protein product: CASSQEKFGGLEAFF.

The chain employs TRBV28 and TRBJ2-1, with 8 bases lining up with TRBD2. The CDR3 spans 16 residues. CDR1 and CDR2 from the germline V gene are MDHEN and SYDVKM. V trimming: 2 bases; J trimming: 0 bases; junction bases outside the gene matches: 3. The CDR3 loop reads CASSLTSGSSYNEQFF. The CDR3 DNA is TGTGCCAGCAGTTTAACCAGCGGGAGCTCCTACAATGAGCAGTTCTTC. The full variable domain, in which reference TRBV28 and TRBJ2-1 provide the parts outside the CDR3, is DVKVTQSSRYLVKRTGEKVFLECVQDMDHENMFWYRQDPGLGLRLIYFSYDVKMKEKGDIPEGYSVSREKKERFSLILESASTNQTSMYLCASSLTSGSSYNEQFFGPGTRLTVL.

This rearrangement joins TRBV5-6 to TRBJ1-5, with D perhaps TRBD1 (5 bases). The CDR3 contains 13 residues. The germline V and J ends were trimmed by 4 bases and 7 bases, with 12 bases remaining between them. From germline, CDR1 is SGHDT and CDR2 YYEEEE. DNA for the CDR3: TGTGCCAGCAGCCTCAGGGCCGGGCAGCCCCAGCATTTT. It yields the protein CASSLRAGQPQHF.

The table lists this clone with a few counts. J is TRBJ1-2 and V is TRBV4-1; D may be TRBD1 (5 bases). The germline gives CDR1 MGHRA, CDR2 YSYEKL. Trimming pared 4 bases from V and 5 bases from J, leaving 11 bases between. The CDR3 spans 13 residues. The CDR3 DNA follows: TGCGCCAGCAGCCTTCGGGGGGGTTATGGCTACACCTTC. Translating it yields CASSLRGGYGYTF.

The genes are TRBV9 and TRBJ2-4, with TRBD1 as a possible D gene (7 bases). The CDR3 contains 14 residues. Germline-derived CDR1 and CDR2 are SGDLS and YYNGEE. Trimming shortened V by 0 bases and J by 7 bases, and 11 bases separated the two germline ends. CDR3 sequence: CASSVESGGNIQYF. Written as DNA, the CDR3 is TGTGCCAGCAGCGTAGAATCAGGGGGGAACATTCAGTACTTC.

The genes are TRBV5-6 and TRBJ2-2; D is possibly TRBD2 (5 bases). Germline V CDR1 and CDR2: SGHDT, YYEEEE. The V and J ends lost 0 bases and 6 bases respectively, with 9 bases between them. The CDR3 is 14 amino acids. CDR3 nucleotide sequence: TGTGCCAGCAGCTTGGACGGGGTTGCCGGGGAGCTGTTTTTT. Translating gives CASSLDGVAGELFF.

V gene TRBV27 combines with J gene TRBJ2-1; no definite D call. V dropped 6 bases and J dropped 8 bases, with 26 bases sitting between them. CDR3 length: 17 residues. CDR1 is MNHEY and CDR2 is SMNVEV in the germline V gene (reference sequence). As DNA, the CDR3 is TGTGCCAGCAGGCGCCGGAGAAGCACCGCGAAAATCGATGAGCAGTTCTTC. Protein sequence: CASRRRRSTAKIDEQFF.

This sequence joins TRBV6-1 and TRBJ1-5; possible D gene TRBD1, 6 bases. The CDR3 is 14 residues long. Trimming took 3 bases from V and 6 from J, leaving 12 bases between them. The germline gives CDR1 MNHNS, CDR2 SASEGT. CDR3 region: CASSDRGEFQPQHF. As DNA, the CDR3 is TGTGCCAGCAGTGACAGGGGAGAATTTCAGCCCCAGCATTTT.

This chain uses TRBV4-2 with TRBJ2-5; D is possibly TRBD2 (6 bases). This CDR3 region has 16 residues. With 2 bases removed from V and 5 bases from J, the gap between germline ends came to 18 bases. The germline CDR1 and CDR2 sequences are LGHNA and YNFKEQ. CDR3 bases: TGTGCCAGCAGCCAAAGTATCGGGAGCGGGTGGGAGACCCAGTACTTC. Amino acids: CASSQSIGSGWETQYF.

J is TRBJ1-5 and V is TRBV6-5, with TRBD1 as a possible D gene (5 bases). The germline CDR1 and CDR2 sequences are MNHEY and SVGAGI. The CDR3 length is 13 residues. V was cut by 5 bases and J by 6 bases, with 11 bases left in between. CDR3 region: CASSPGQGQPQHF. The CDR3 region has the DNA TGTGCCAGCAGTCCAGGCCAGGGTCAGCCCCAGCATTTT.

The genes are TRBV18 and TRBJ2-3, with D uncertain. Germline lookup yields CDR1 KGHSH and CDR2 LQKENI. This CDR3 region has 13 residues. The ends were cut back, 3 bases at V and 2 bases at J, with 6 bases in the middle. As DNA, the CDR3 is TGTGCCAGCTCACCTTCCAACACAGATACGCAGTATTTT. Its translation is CASSPSNTDTQYF.